This T cell receptor beta chain was recovered during a study of beta chain features in type 1 diabetes. TCRB transcripts that were expressed got sequenced, as all of the isolated RNA had been reverse transcribed. Naive, central memory and regulatory T cell samples produced a mean of about 4 million reads. Assay used: immunoSEQ multiplex PCR; TCRdb lists only in-frame clones, some missing. Of around 430,000 clones listed, 30% are singletons. The V gene's germline CDR1 is LGHNA and CDR2 YSLEER. V shed 0 bases and J shed 1 base, with 11 bases lying between them. The CDR3 totals 16 residues. Regarding this clone: Its antigen remains unknown.

Overall study results and limits: Patients with Type 1 diabetes showed moderately but significantly shorter TCRB CDR3s in all four CD4+ subsets.

Stem cell-like memory, regulatory, central memory and naive CD4+ cells were sorted via CD45RO/CCR7/CD25/CD127/CD95/CD27. Sequenced: naive CD4+ T cells from blood. V usage is TRBV4-3 and J usage is TRBJ2-3, with D tentatively TRBD2 (5 bases). The clonotype comes from a young man in good health. The CDR3: CASSQDGLGRTDTQYF. The CDR3 DNA sequence: TGCGCCAGCAGCCAAGATGGACTTGGCCGCACAGATACGCAGTATTTT.